A selection of T cell receptor beta chains follows, all from one sample in a study of blood T cell repertoires in COVID-19. The table came from immunoSEQ multiplex PCR; TCRdb's copy has only in-frame clones and leaves some out. The sample lists approximately 66,000 clones, around nine tenths seen once, with roughly 23% in the top ten. The sample comprised peripheral blood. These receptor sequences come from a woman aged 45-60 years with active or convalescent COVID-19. Each CDR3 is given with its conserved first and last residue. D genes are given only for firm matches. A row's size may be missing; if present it is once, few, many or a size class.

D	V	J	size	CDR3	DNA
TRBD2	TRBV7-6	TRBJ2-7	-	CASSLGTSGTSYEQYF	TGTGCCAGCAGCTTAGGGACTAGCGGGACCTCCTACGAGCAGTACTTC
TRBD1	TRBV19	TRBJ1-3	-	CASSMSTGTGNTIYF	TGTGCCAGTAGTATGTCGACAGGGACTGGAAACACCATATATTTT
-	TRBV28	TRBJ2-1	-	CASSYRGATSEQFF	TGTGCCAGCAGTTACCGGGGGGCGACGAGTGAGCAGTTCTTC
-	TRBV7-9	TRBJ1-1	-	CASSLSLTEAFF	TGTGCCAGCAGCCTCAGTCTGACTGAAGCTTTCTTT
-	TRBV19	TRBJ2-6	-	CASSIGGAGANVLTF	TGTGCCAGTAGTATAGGGGGAGCTGGGGCCAACGTCCTGACTTTC
TRBD1	TRBV6-6	TRBJ1-1	-	CASSYGTGWIEAFF	TGTGCCAGCAGTTACGGGACAGGGTGGATTGAAGCTTTCTTT
TRBD2	TRBV27	TRBJ2-1	-	CASSFGTSGASGQFF	TGTGCCAGCAGCTTCGGGACTAGCGGGGCCTCGGGGCAGTTCTTC
-	TRBV7-2	TRBJ2-5	-	CASSFRASQETQYF	TGTGCCAGCAGCTTCCGAGCTAGCCAAGAGACCCAGTACTTC
-	TRBV5-8	TRBJ2-7	-	CASSFLAYEQYF	TGTGCCAGCAGCTTCCTAGCCTACGAGCAGTACTTC
-	TRBV28	TRBJ1-1	-	CASTPRGLTEAFF	TGTGCCAGCACCCCCCGGGGTCTCACTGAAGCTTTCTTT
TRBD2	TRBV5-4	TRBJ2-7	-	CASSARRGGATYEQYF	TGTGCCAGCAGCGCCCGGCGGGGAGGGGCGACCTACGAGCAGTACTTC
-	TRBV6-5	TRBJ1-2	-	CASISNDYGYTF	TGTGCCAGCATTTCCAATGACTATGGCTACACCTTC
TRBD1	TRBV3-1/TRBV3-2	TRBJ1-4	-	CASSTTTGRFANEKLFF	TGTGCCAGCAGCACGACGACAGGGAGGTTCGCTAATGAAAAACTGTTTTTT
TRBD2	TRBV7-2	TRBJ2-1	-	CASSTGLAGDEQFF	TGTGCCAGCAGCACTGGACTAGCGGGAGATGAGCAGTTCTTC
-	TRBV5-1	TRBJ2-1	-	CASSVPDRPGHSSSYNEQFF	TGCGCCAGCAGCGTCCCGGACAGACCCGGACACTCGAGCTCCTACAATGAGCAGTTCTTC
-	TRBV10-3	TRBJ1-5	-	CAISDTDTRQPQHF	TGTGCCATCAGTGATACAGACACCAGGCAGCCCCAGCATTTT
TRBD1	TRBV5-1	TRBJ2-2	-	CASSLRQGAGTGELFF	TGCGCCAGCAGCTTACGACAGGGGGCAGGAACCGGGGAGCTGTTTTTT
TRBD2	TRBV10-3	TRBJ2-1	-	CAISDGLAVGNEQFF	TGTGCCATCAGTGACGGACTAGCAGTAGGCAATGAGCAGTTCTTC
TRBD1	TRBV5-5	TRBJ2-1	-	CASSATRQGLNEQFF	TGTGCCAGCAGCGCGACCAGACAGGGCCTCAATGAGCAGTTCTTC
TRBD2	TRBV7-3	TRBJ2-2	-	CASSAYPSGTAGELFF	TGTGCCAGCAGCGCCTACCCCAGCGGGACGGCCGGGGAGCTGTTTTTT
-	TRBV9	TRBJ2-7	-	CASSFLWDSREQYF	TGTGCCAGCTCCTTCTTATGGGACTCCCGGGAGCAGTACTTC
-	TRBV7-2	TRBJ1-3	-	CASSTQADAGNTIYF	TGTGCCAGCAGCACGCAAGCGGACGCCGGAAACACCATATATTTT
-	TRBV21-1	TRBJ1-5	-	CASRLSNQPQHF	TGTGCCAGCAGACTTAGCAATCAGCCCCAGCATTTT
-	TRBV12-3/TRBV12-4	TRBJ2-7	-	CVGQGTYEQYF	TGTGTAGGCCAGGGCACCTACGAGCAGTACTTC
-	TRBV30	TRBJ1-3	-	CAWSEGTSGRNTIYF	TGTGCCTGGAGCGAAGGGACATCGGGTAGAAACACCATATATTTT
TRBD1	TRBV5-4	TRBJ1-2	-	CASSWWGQGVWGYTF	TGTGCCAGCAGCTGGTGGGGACAGGGGGTTTGGGGCTACACCTTC
-	TRBV9	TRBJ2-2	-	CASSVTAVRSGAGELFF	TGTGCCAGCAGCGTGACGGCGGTGAGATCCGGAGCCGGGGAGCTGTTTTTT
TRBD1	TRBV30	TRBJ2-5	-	CACNTGAETQYF	TGTGCCTGTAATACAGGGGCCGAGACCCAGTACTTC
-	TRBV5-3	TRBJ1-5	-	CARSPNMRGQPQHF	TGTGCCAGAAGCCCGAACATGAGGGGGCAGCCCCAGCATTTT
-	TRBV2	TRBJ2-7	-	CASSEEIAAISSEQYF	TGTGCCAGCAGTGAAGAGATAGCGGCAATCAGTAGCGAGCAGTACTTC
TRBD1	TRBV27	TRBJ1-2	-	CASSLGQGYGYTF	TGTGCCAGCAGTCTCGGACAGGGTTATGGCTACACCTTC
TRBD1	TRBV28	TRBJ2-7	-	CAITGTGLTYEQYF	TGTGCCATCACAGGGACAGGGCTAACCTACGAGCAGTACTTC
-	TRBV2	TRBJ2-7	-	CASGYRVYEQYF	TGTGCCAGCGGGTACAGGGTCTACGAGCAGTACTTC
TRBD2	TRBV5-1	TRBJ2-2	few	CASTPSGSSGELFF	TGCGCCAGCACCCCTAGCGGGAGCTCCGGGGAGCTGTTTTTT
-	TRBV9	TRBJ2-1	-	CASSVRLDNEQFF	TGTGCCAGCAGCGTTCGACTGGACAATGAGCAGTTCTTC
-	TRBV7-9	TRBJ2-1	-	CASSLVALTGSYNEQFF	TGTGCCAGCAGCTTAGTTGCCCTTACCGGCTCCTACAATGAGCAGTTCTTC
TRBD1	TRBV19	TRBJ2-7	once	CASSPGQSLAYEQYF	TGTGCCAGTAGTCCGGGACAGAGCCTCGCCTACGAGCAGTACTTC
-	TRBV7-9	TRBJ2-3	few	CASSLGLRDTQYF	TGTGCCAGCAGCTTAGGGTTGAGAGATACGCAGTATTTT
-	TRBV5-4	TRBJ2-1	-	CASSSPRDGYNEQFF	TGTGCCAGCAGCTCCCCGCGGGACGGCTACAATGAGCAGTTCTTC
TRBD2	TRBV5-6	TRBJ2-7	-	CASSFPTSGAYEQYF	TGTGCCAGCAGCTTCCCCACTAGCGGGGCCTACGAGCAGTACTTC
-	TRBV5-1	TRBJ1-1	-	CASSLDPRGGDTEAFF	TGCGCCAGCAGCTTGGATCCCCGAGGGGGTGACACTGAAGCTTTCTTT
TRBD1	TRBV5-5	TRBJ1-1	-	CASSIRDRVLEAFF	TGTGCCAGCAGCATACGGGACAGGGTCCTTGAAGCTTTCTTT
-	TRBV6-5	TRBJ2-3	-	CASSFYGTDTQYF	TGTGCCAGCAGTTTCTACGGCACAGATACGCAGTATTTT
TRBD1	TRBV24-1	TRBJ2-5	-	CATSEGGAVIETQYF	TGTGCCACCAGTGAAGGGGGCGCGGTAATAGAGACCCAGTACTTC
-	TRBV14	TRBJ2-7	-	CASSHGPAYEQYF	TGTGCCAGCAGCCATGGTCCAGCCTACGAGCAGTACTTC
-	TRBV30	TRBJ1-1	-	CAWSVWGGDGTEAFF	TGTGCCTGGAGTGTATGGGGAGGGGACGGGACTGAAGCTTTCTTT
-	TRBV19	TRBJ1-2	-	CASSILGTRAEGYTF	TGTGCCAGTAGTATCCTCGGTACCAGGGCGGAGGGCTACACCTTC
TRBD1	TRBV15	TRBJ2-5	-	CATSQPGQGPSQYF	TGTGCCACCAGCCAACCGGGACAGGGCCCGTCCCAGTACTTC
TRBD2	TRBV30	TRBJ2-7	-	CAWKASGYEQYF	TGTGCCTGGAAAGCTAGCGGGTACGAGCAGTACTTC
-	TRBV21-1	TRBJ2-3	-	CASSIDSCYRTDTQYF	TGTGCCAGCAGCATAGACAGTTGCTATCGCACAGATACGCAGTATTTT
TRBD2	TRBV3-1/TRBV3-2	TRBJ2-2	-	CASSPRTSGLGELFF	TGTGCCAGCAGCCCCCGGACTAGCGGGCTCGGGGAGCTGTTTTTT
TRBD1	TRBV29-1	TRBJ2-1	-	CSGTTGVNNEQFF	TGCAGCGGGACGACAGGGGTTAACAATGAGCAGTTCTTC
TRBD1	TRBV5-1	TRBJ1-2	once	CASSFRSRDRGFYGYTF	TGCGCCAGCAGCTTCAGGTCCCGGGACAGGGGGTTTTATGGCTACACCTTC
TRBD1	TRBV2	TRBJ2-1	once	CASSGLRGQSYNEQFF	TGTGCCAGCAGTGGGTTGAGGGGGCAATCCTACAATGAGCAGTTCTTC
-	TRBV15	TRBJ2-3	once	CATSRDQTDVTQYF	TGTGCCACCAGCAGAGATCAGACAGACGTTACGCAGTATTTT
TRBD1	TRBV5-5	TRBJ2-7	-	CASSWTGESSYEQYF	TGTGCCAGCAGCTGGACAGGGGAATCCTCCTACGAGCAGTACTTC
TRBD2	TRBV11-2	TRBJ2-7	-	CASSSGPGLATYEQYF	TGTGCCAGCAGTAGCGGGCCGGGACTAGCGACCTACGAGCAGTACTTC